Described below is a single T cell receptor beta chain sequence and its context. This entry is derived from a study of OX40 agonist ivuxolimab in advanced cancers. Method: immunoSEQ multiplex PCR; TCRdb's copy keeps in-frame clones and lacks some. The sample lists 35,000 to 45,000 clones, about 88% seen once, with 2.4% in the top ten. The CDR3 contains 15 residues. Germline CDR1 reads SGDLS; CDR2 reads YYNGEE. V lost 0 bases to trimming and J lost 2 bases, with 10 bases between them. Sequenced material: CD4+ or CD8+ T cells sorted from blood, taken in a trial of the OX40 agonist ivuxolimab. The chain has TRBV9 and TRBJ2-3; D is ambiguous. The TCR originated in an adult with an advanced solid tumor such as melanoma, head and neck, liver or kidney cancer. The CDR3: CASSVVSSLTDTQYF. As DNA, the CDR3 is TGTGCCAGCAGCGTAGTAAGCTCCCTCACAGATACGCAGTATTTT. Drawing the rest from reference TRBV9 and TRBJ2-3, the complete variable domain is DSGVTQTPKHLITATGQRVTLRCSPRSGDLSVYWYQQSLDQGLQFLIQYYNGEERAKGNILERFSAQQFPDLHSELNLSSLELGDSALYFCASSVVSSLTDTQYFGPGTRLTVL.